A selection of T cell receptor beta chains follows, all from one sample in a study of control samples from healthy donors and cancer patients. TCRdb keeps only in-frame clones here, not all; method: immunoSEQ multiplex PCR. The sample lists around 250,000 clones, roughly 87% occurring once. The sequenced material came from PBMCs. The receptors stem from a woman in her sixties with lung cancer. CDR3s include the opening cysteine and the closing phenylalanine or tryptophan. D genes are given only for firm matches. A row's size may be missing; if present it is once, few, many or a size class.

CASSQDLGGQRKAFF | TGTGCCAGCAGCCAAGATTTGGGGGGGCAGCGAAAAGCTTTCTTT | - | TRBJ1-1 | once | TRBV3-1/TRBV3-2
CASTPDGGYGYTF | TGTGCCAGTACCCCGGACGGCGGCTATGGCTACACCTTC | - | TRBJ1-2 | - | TRBV19
CASSDRGGIAGELFF | TGTGCCAGCAGTGATCGCGGGGGGATCGCCGGGGAGCTGTTTTTT | TRBD2 | TRBJ2-2 | - | TRBV2
CASSVAIGGQGEDTIYF | TGTGCCAGCAGCGTAGCTATTGGAGGACAGGGGGAAGACACCATATATTTT | TRBD1 | TRBJ1-3 | - | TRBV9
CASSVDLGGTGGEQYF | TGTGCCAGCAGCGTAGATTTGGGTGGGACAGGGGGCGAGCAGTACTTC | TRBD1 | TRBJ2-7 | - | TRBV9
CASSFMANTGELFF | TGTGCCAGCAGCTTTATGGCGAACACCGGGGAGCTGTTTTTT | - | TRBJ2-2 | - | TRBV11-3
CASGLSGASSYEQYF | TGTGCTAGTGGTTTATCAGGGGCTAGTAGCTACGAGCAGTACTTC | - | TRBJ2-7 | - | TRBV12-5
CSVSWGRTEAFF | TGCAGCGTTTCTTGGGGGCGAACTGAAGCTTTCTTT | - | TRBJ1-1 | - | TRBV29-1
CASSESFWGSGRAETQYF | TGCGCCAGCAGTGAGTCCTTCTGGGGAAGCGGGAGGGCAGAGACCCAGTACTTC | TRBD2 | TRBJ2-5 | once | TRBV10-2
CASSVAPMNTEAFF | TGTGCCAGCAGCGTTGCCCCCATGAACACTGAAGCTTTCTTT | - | TRBJ1-1 | - | TRBV9
CASSWQGDTDTQYF | TGCGCCAGCAGCTGGCAGGGCGACACAGATACGCAGTATTTT | - | TRBJ2-3 | - | TRBV5-1
CASRTSGSRETQYF | TGTGCCAGCAGAACAAGCGGGAGTCGGGAGACCCAGTACTTC | TRBD2 | TRBJ2-5 | - | TRBV2
CASSLAGVVTDTQYF | TGTGCCAGCAGCTTAGCGGGAGTTGTCACAGATACGCAGTATTTT | - | TRBJ2-3 | - | TRBV7-6
CASSSGLAESTDTQYF | TGCGCCAGCAGCTCCGGACTAGCAGAAAGCACAGATACGCAGTATTTT | TRBD2 | TRBJ2-3 | - | TRBV5-1
CASSGTSVSDTQYF | TGCGCCAGCTCCGGGACTAGCGTTTCAGATACGCAGTATTTT | TRBD2 | TRBJ2-3 | - | TRBV5-1
CASSSRQGGEAFF | TGTGCCAGCAGTTCCAGACAGGGCGGTGAAGCTTTCTTT | TRBD1 | TRBJ1-1 | - | TRBV27
CASSFPASDTQYF | TGTGCCAGCAGCTTTCCGGCGTCAGATACGCAGTATTTT | - | TRBJ2-3 | - | TRBV5-4
CASSGTVNEKLFF | TGTGCCAGCTCAGGGACAGTTAATGAAAAACTGTTTTTT | TRBD1 | TRBJ1-4 | - | TRBV11-1
CASSYFRDTEAFF | TGTGCCAGCAGTTACTTCAGGGACACTGAAGCTTTCTTT | - | TRBJ1-1 | once | TRBV6-5
CASSPSSGPSYGYTF | TGTGCCAGTAGTCCCTCCTCGGGACCGAGCTATGGCTACACCTTC | - | TRBJ1-2 | - | TRBV19
CASSLAGSRTEAFF | TGTGCCAGCAGCTTAGCTGGGAGTCGGACTGAAGCTTTCTTT | - | TRBJ1-1 | - | TRBV11-2
CASSLMDRTNEQFF | TGCGCCAGCAGCTTGATGGACAGAACGAATGAGCAGTTCTTC | - | TRBJ2-1 | - | TRBV5-1
CASSYRVNEQFF | TGTGCCAGCAGCTACAGGGTGAATGAGCAGTTCTTC | - | TRBJ2-1 | - | TRBV28
CASSRNPQGAYVNSPLHF | TGTGCCAGCAGCCGAAACCCACAGGGGGCGTATGTTAATTCACCCCTCCACTTT | TRBD1 | TRBJ1-6 | - | TRBV6-6
CASSPTPDGTGELFF | TGCGCCAGCAGCCCGACCCCGGACGGCACCGGGGAGCTGTTTTTT | - | TRBJ2-2 | - | TRBV5-1
CASSESRGINEQFF | TGCGCCAGCAGTGAGTCCCGGGGAATCAATGAGCAGTTCTTC | - | TRBJ2-1 | once | TRBV10-1
CASSRTSGGGIEQFF | TGTGCCAGCAGCCGGACTAGCGGGGGGGGAATTGAGCAGTTCTTC | TRBD2 | TRBJ2-1 | - | TRBV3-1/TRBV3-2
CASSDPGGDRETFF | TGCGCCAGCAGCGACCCTGGTGGGGACAGAGAGACTTTCTTT | TRBD1 | TRBJ1-1 | - | TRBV5-1
CASSQTVAQQNTEAFF | TGCGCCAGCAGCCAAACAGTGGCCCAGCAGAACACTGAAGCTTTCTTT | - | TRBJ1-1 | - | TRBV5-1
CASSDRGNTGELFF | TGTGCCAGTAGCGACAGGGGGAACACCGGGGAGCTGTTTTTT | TRBD1 | TRBJ2-2 | - | TRBV19
CASSIGSYEQYF | TGTGCCAGCAGTATCGGGAGCTACGAGCAGTACTTC | - | TRBJ2-7 | few | TRBV3-1/TRBV3-2
CASSLLAPGGYNEQFF | TGTGCCAGCAGCTTATTGGCCCCAGGGGGCTACAATGAGCAGTTCTTC | TRBD1 | TRBJ2-1 | - | TRBV7-6